The sequence of this T cell receptor beta chain was determined in a study of blood T cell repertoires in COVID-19 (dated by TCRdb to 2020 to 2021). The study in broad terms: Collaborator samples came from the United States, Italy and Spain and covered acute and convalescent phases of COVID-19. The material from the prospective study consisted of cDNA or gDNA derived from T cells, B-cell-depleted T cells, or PBMCs. The dataset comprised deeply sampled blood TCRbeta repertoires from subjects exposed to, actively infected with, or recovered from COVID-19. A freely available public database, intended as a resource for researchers studying the immune response to SARS-CoV-2, is where the repertoires were released. The samples were drawn from the first 160 participants of the ongoing ImmuneRACE study and from 950 to 1,500 subjects provided by 6 global collaborators. Nearly every sample came with metadata listing a de-identified subject ID, COVID-19 status, age in years and sex. Where available, HLA class I and class II types were taken from metadata supplied by the sample provider and were not determined by assay-based typing. The paper as a whole reports these results and caveats: The quantity of clinical and demographic metadata differed by source and by participant and was supplied without curation.

For CDR1 and CDR2, the germline V gene lists MNHNS and SASEGT. The CDR3 goes from the cysteine to the phenylalanine over 15 residues. The only DNA kept is the CDR3, 45 bases in frame from the first base. Relative to germline, V is 2 bases shorter and J is 2 bases shorter, with 13 bases between their ends. The immunoSEQ Assay, a bias-controlled multiplex PCR, was used to amplify TCRbeta CDR3 regions from genomic DNA. For the original study's pipeline: Nucleated cell counts per sample were estimated from amplification of reference gene primers within the assay. Sequence reads were collapsed and filtered to measure the absolute abundance of every unique TCRbeta CDR3 rearrangement. Productive Simpson clonality was computed per sample as the square root of Simpson's diversity index over productive rearrangements. TCRdb carries this immuneACCESS record with in-frame sequences only. Its versions omit some clonotypes, under half of them owing to an unresolved V gene in the studies checked, with the rest unexplained. That table is the source of V, J and clone size, and D and trimming were worked out from the DNA. This sample gives about 100,000 clones in total; roughly 87% of them show up just once. The ten largest make up around 4% of the sample.

Concerning this clone itself: The antigen it recognizes is unknown. Within one base of it there is no much larger clone, and no base qualities were kept.

Each collaborating institution followed its own protocols to collect whole blood in K2EDTA tubes. For TCRbeta analysis, collaborator samples were shipped as frozen whole blood, as isolated PBMCs, or as DNA extracted from either sample type. Source material: peripheral blood. The V gene is TRBV6-1 and the J gene is TRBJ2-7; 5 matching bases give a weak D call of TRBD1. This TCR came from a man in his 60s with acute or convalescent COVID-19. Here is the DNA: TGTGCCAGCAGTGAACTGGGTATGGGGCCCTACGAGCAGTACTTC. The encoded protein is CASSELGMGPYEQYF.